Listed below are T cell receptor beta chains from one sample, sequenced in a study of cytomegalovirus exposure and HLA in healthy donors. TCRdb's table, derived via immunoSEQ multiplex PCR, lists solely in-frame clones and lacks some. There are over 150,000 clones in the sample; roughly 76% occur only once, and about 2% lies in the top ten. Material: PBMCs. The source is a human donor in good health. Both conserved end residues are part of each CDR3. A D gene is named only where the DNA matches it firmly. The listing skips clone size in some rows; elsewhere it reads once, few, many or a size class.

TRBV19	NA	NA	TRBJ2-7	TGTGCCAGTAGTCCTACAGGGACAAGGAACGAGCAGTACTTC	CASSPTGTRNEQYF
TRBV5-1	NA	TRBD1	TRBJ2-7	TGCGCCAGCAGCTCCGACAGGGCGATCTTTGACGAGCAGTACTTC	CASSSDRAIFDEQYF
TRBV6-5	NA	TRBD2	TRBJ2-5	TGTGCCAGCAGTTTATCAGGACTAGATGGAGAGACCCAGTACTTC	CASSLSGLDGETQYF
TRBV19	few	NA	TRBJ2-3	TGTGCCAGTAGTATCCCGGGAAGCACAGATACGCAGTATTTT	CASSIPGSTDTQYF
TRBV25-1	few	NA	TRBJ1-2	TGTGCCAGCAGTGTCCAGGGCATCAACTATGGCTACACCTTC	CASSVQGINYGYTF
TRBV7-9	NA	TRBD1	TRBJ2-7	TGTGCCAGCAGCTTAGCGACAGGGTACGAGCAGTACTTC	CASSLATGYEQYF
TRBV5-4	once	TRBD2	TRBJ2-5	TGTGCCAGCAGCTCCGAAGGCGGGGGAGAAGAGACCCAGTACTTC	CASSSEGGGEETQYF
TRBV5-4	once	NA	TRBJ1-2	TGTGCCAGCAGCTTGGCAGGGGATGGCTACACCTTC	CASSLAGDGYTF
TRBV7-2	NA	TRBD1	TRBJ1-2	TGTGCCAGCAGACCTCTCGGGACAGTCTATGGCTACACCTTC	CASRPLGTVYGYTF
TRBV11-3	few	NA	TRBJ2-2	TGTGCCAGCAGCCCCCTGACCGGGGAGCTGTTTTTT	CASSPLTGELFF
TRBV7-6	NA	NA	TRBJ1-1	TGTGCCAGCAGCCCCGCCGGGACTTCGGCTGAAGCTTTCTTT	CASSPAGTSAEAFF
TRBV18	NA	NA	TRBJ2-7	TGTGCCAGCTCACCACTTACAGGGATTCCCGAGCAGTACTTC	CASSPLTGIPEQYF
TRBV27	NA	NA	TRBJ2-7	TGTGCCAGCAGTTTAGGGACTGGGGGCGAGCAGTACTTC	CASSLGTGGEQYF
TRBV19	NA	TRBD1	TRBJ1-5	TGTGCCAGTACCGATAGGCCCCGGACAGGGTTTGGACAGCCCCAGCATTTT	CASTDRPRTGFGQPQHF
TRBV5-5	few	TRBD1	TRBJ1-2	TGTGCCAGCAGCTCGGGACAGGGGTATGGCTACACCTTC	CASSSGQGYGYTF
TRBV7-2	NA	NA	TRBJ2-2	TGTGCCAGCAGCCCCCGGGGAGTGAACACCGGGGAGCTGTTTTTT	CASSPRGVNTGELFF
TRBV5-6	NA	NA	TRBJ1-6	TGTGCCAGCAGCGTCAGGGGTGTGGTGAATTCACCCCTCCACTTT	CASSVRGVVNSPLHF
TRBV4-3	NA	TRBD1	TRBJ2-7	TGCGCCAGCAGCCAATCCGGGACAGGACTAACCTACGAGCAGTACTTC	CASSQSGTGLTYEQYF
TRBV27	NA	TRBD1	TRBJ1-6	TGTGCCAGCAGTTTAGTGACAGGGACTAATTCACCCCTCCACTTT	CASSLVTGTNSPLHF
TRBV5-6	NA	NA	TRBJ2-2	TGTGCCAGCAGTGCGGGTGGGACCGGGGAGCTGTTTTTT	CASSAGGTGELFF
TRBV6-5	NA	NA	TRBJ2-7	TGTGCCAGCGCGGAAATCCAAAGCTACGAGCAGTACTTC	CASAEIQSYEQYF
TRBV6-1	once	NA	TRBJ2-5	TGTGCCAGCAGTGACTTTGATCGGGAGACCCAGTACTTC	CASSDFDRETQYF
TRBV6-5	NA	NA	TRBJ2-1	TGTGCCAGCAGTGCTCGGGGTAGCTCATACAATGAGCAGTTCTTC	CASSARGSSYNEQFF
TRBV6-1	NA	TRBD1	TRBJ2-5	TGTGCCAGCAGTGAAGGACAGGGTGGCGAGACCCAGTACTTC	CASSEGQGGETQYF
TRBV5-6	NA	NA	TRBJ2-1	TGTGCCAGCAGCCGCCGTGGCAGCGACCTCGACTACAATGAGCAGTTCTTC	CASSRRGSDLDYNEQFF
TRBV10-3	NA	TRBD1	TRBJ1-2	TGTGCCATCAGTGAGTCAGCAGGGGGCGCAGGAGGCTACACCTTC	CAISESAGGAGGYTF
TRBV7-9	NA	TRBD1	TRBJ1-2	TGTGCCAGCAGCCGAGACAGGGGAAAGAGTGGCTACACCTTC	CASSRDRGKSGYTF
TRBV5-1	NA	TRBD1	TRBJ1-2	TGCGCCAGCAGCTTCTATACAGGGGACTATGGCTACACCTTC	CASSFYTGDYGYTF
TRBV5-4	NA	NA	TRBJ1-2	TGTGCCAGCAGCTTGGCCGGTGGGGCAGGGTCTAATGGCTACACCTTC	CASSLAGGAGSNGYTF
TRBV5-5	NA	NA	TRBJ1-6	TGTGCCAGCAGCTTGATTGGGAGGTCCTATAATTCACCCCTCCACTTT	CASSLIGRSYNSPLHF
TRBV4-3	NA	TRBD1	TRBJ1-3	TGCGCCAGCAGCAGACAGGGAGGAAACACCATATATTTT	CASSRQGGNTIYF
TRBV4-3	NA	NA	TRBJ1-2	TGCGCCAGCAGTCTAGGGAGAGGACCAACGAACTATGGCTACACCTTC	CASSLGRGPTNYGYTF
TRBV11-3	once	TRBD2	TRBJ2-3	TGTGCCAGCAGCTCGTACGAAGCGGGGAACACAGATACGCAGTATTTT	CASSSYEAGNTDTQYF
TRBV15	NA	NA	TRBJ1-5	TGTGCCACCAGCAGATTGGGGGAGGGGAGGGGTCAGCCCCAGCATTTT	CATSRLGEGRGQPQHF
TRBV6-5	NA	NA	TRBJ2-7	TGTGCCAGCAGTCTCACCGGGACTGGCTCCTACGAGCAGTACTTC	CASSLTGTGSYEQYF
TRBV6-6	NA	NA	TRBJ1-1	TGTGCCAGCAGTTCCCTCCACACTGAAGCTTTCTTT	CASSSLHTEAFF
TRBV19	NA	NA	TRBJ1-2	TGTGCCAGTAGTATTGGGACACCCTTTGGCTACACCTTC	CASSIGTPFGYTF
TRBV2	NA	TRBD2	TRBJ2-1	TGTGCCAGCAGAGTCCCGGGGGGCTACAATGAGCAGTTCTTC	CASRVPGGYNEQFF
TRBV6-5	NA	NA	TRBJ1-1	TGTGCCAGCAGTTACGAAGGCCGGGGGACTGAAGCTTTCTTT	CASSYEGRGTEAFF
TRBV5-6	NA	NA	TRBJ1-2	TGTGCCAGCAGAACGGAGGGGGGGTGTGGCTACACCTTC	CASRTEGGCGYTF
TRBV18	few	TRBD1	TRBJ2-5	TGTGCCAGCTCACCCGGGACAGGGCAAGAGACCCAGTACTTC	CASSPGTGQETQYF
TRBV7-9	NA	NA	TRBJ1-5	TGTGCCAGCGCAATAGGAGGGGGCAATCAGCCCCAGCATTTT	CASAIGGGNQPQHF
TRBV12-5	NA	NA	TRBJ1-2	TGTGCTAGTGGTTTGCAGGGAAACTATGGCTACACCTTC	CASGLQGNYGYTF
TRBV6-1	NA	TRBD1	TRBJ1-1	TGTGCCAGCAGAAATTCCGGGACAGCGAACACTGAAGCTTTCTTT	CASRNSGTANTEAFF
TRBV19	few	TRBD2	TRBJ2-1	TGTGCCAGTTGCAGGGATACTAGCGGTGGGAATGAGCAGTTCTTC	CASCRDTSGGNEQFF
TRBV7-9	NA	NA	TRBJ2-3	TGTGCCAGCAGCATCACGGGGGTAAGCACAGATACGCAGTATTTT	CASSITGVSTDTQYF
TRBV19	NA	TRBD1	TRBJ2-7	TGTGCCAGTAGTACCGGACAGGGGGTCTCCTACGAGCAGTACTTC	CASSTGQGVSYEQYF
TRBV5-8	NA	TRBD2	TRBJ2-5	TGTGCCAGCATCCCGCCCGGGGGGATCGTGGGGACCCAGTACTTC	CASIPPGGIVGTQYF
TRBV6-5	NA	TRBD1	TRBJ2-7	TGTGCCAGCAGTTACGCCGCCGGGACAGCAGCCTACGAGCAGTACTTC	CASSYAAGTAAYEQYF
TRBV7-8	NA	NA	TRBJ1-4	TGTGCCACCGCTAACCGGGATGCTAATGAAAAACTGTTTTTT	CATANRDANEKLFF
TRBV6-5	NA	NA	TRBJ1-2	TGTGCCAGCAGTTACTCAGATCTAGGGGGCTATGGCTACACCTTC	CASSYSDLGGYGYTF
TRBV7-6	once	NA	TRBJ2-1	TGTGCCAGCAGCGGTGGTAGCGGCACCTACAATGAGCAGTTCTTC	CASSGGSGTYNEQFF
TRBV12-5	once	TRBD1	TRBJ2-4	TGTGCTAGTACTCCATCGGGACAGAAGACCAAAAACATTCAGTACTTC	CASTPSGQKTKNIQYF
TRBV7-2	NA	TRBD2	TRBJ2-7	TGTGCCAGCAGCCCGACCTACAGCGGGGGGTTCGAGCAGTACTTC	CASSPTYSGGFEQYF
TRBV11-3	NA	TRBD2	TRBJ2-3	TGTGCCAGCAGCCCGGGACTAGGATTTGATACGCAGTATTTT	CASSPGLGFDTQYF